One and the same sample provided the 4 T cell receptor beta chains below, sequenced in a study of blood T cell repertoires in COVID-19 (TCRdb year 2020). Library preparation employed the immunoSEQ multiplex PCR assay. TCRdb retrieved this table from immuneACCESS and kept in-frame rearrangements only. Not all clones are present; in checked studies, unresolved V genes account for under half, and no reason is known for the remainder. The table for this sample lists 50,000 or so clones; about nine tenths of them were counted only once. The ten largest clonotypes hold 13% to 15% of the sample. The specimen sequenced was peripheral blood. These receptor sequences come from a human donor with active COVID-19. The donor label of this sample is uncertain.

The chain couples TRBV7-9 to TRBJ2-2, with 12 bases matching TRBD2. Per the germline V gene, CDR1 is SEHNR and CDR2 is FQNEAQ (reference sequence). The CDR3 extends over 17 amino acids. Trimming removed 3 bases from V and 0 bases from J; junction bases left unmatched: 2. Written as DNA, the CDR3 is TGTGCCAGCAGCTTGGGGACTAGCGGGCCGAACACCGGGGAGCTGTTTTTT. This codes for CASSLGTSGPNTGELFF.

This clone is a singleton in its sample. The chain links TRBV9 to TRBJ2-3; 7 bases agree with TRBD1. The J segment lost 2 bases and the V segment lost 0 bases, leaving 3 bases of the junction unmatched. The length of the CDR3 is 15 residues. Germline CDR1 and CDR2: SGDLS and YYNGEE. The CDR3: CASSVGTGLTDTQYF. DNA of the CDR3: TGTGCCAGCAGCGTAGGGACAGGTCTCACAGATACGCAGTATTTT.

This clone was found a few times. The rearrangement uses TRBV9 and TRBJ1-2, with 7 bases identical to TRBD1. CDR1 is SGDLS, CDR2 YYNGEE, per germline. The V gene end was trimmed by 4 bases and the J gene end by 4 bases; junction bases not matched to a gene: 10. CDR3 length: 15 residues. The CDR3 sequence: CASSLGQSRTYGYTF. The CDR3 DNA is TGTGCCAGCAGCTTGGGACAGTCCCGGACCTATGGCTACACCTTC.

The rearrangement links TRBV11-3 to TRBJ2-1; the D gene is possibly TRBD2 (6 bases). CDR1 is SGHNT and CDR2 is YENEEA in the germline V gene. The CDR3 sequence is 17 residues long. The V and J ends lost 3 bases and 4 bases respectively, with 19 bases between them. In DNA form, the CDR3 reads TGTGCCAGCAGCTTTACAAATGGACTAAAAACTTACAATGAGCAGTTCTTC. This gives the protein CASSFTNGLKTYNEQFF.